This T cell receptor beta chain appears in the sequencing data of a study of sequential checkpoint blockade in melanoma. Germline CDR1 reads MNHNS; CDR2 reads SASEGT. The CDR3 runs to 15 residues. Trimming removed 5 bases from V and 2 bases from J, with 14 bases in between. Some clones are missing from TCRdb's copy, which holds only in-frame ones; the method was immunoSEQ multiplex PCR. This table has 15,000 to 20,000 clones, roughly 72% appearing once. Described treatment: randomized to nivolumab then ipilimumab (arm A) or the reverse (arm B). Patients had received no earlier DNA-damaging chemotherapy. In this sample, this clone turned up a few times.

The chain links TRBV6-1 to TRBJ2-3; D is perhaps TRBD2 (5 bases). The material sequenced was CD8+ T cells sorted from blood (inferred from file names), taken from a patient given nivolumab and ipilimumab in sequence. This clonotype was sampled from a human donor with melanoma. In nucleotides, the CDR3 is TGTGCCAGCAGTCGGGAACTAGAGGTCACAGATACGCAGTATTTT. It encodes CASSRELEVTDTQYF.